A selection of T cell receptor beta chains follows, all from one sample in a study of blood T cell repertoires in COVID-19. Data came from immunoSEQ multiplex PCR; TCRdb stores just in-frame clones and leaves some out. The data contain approximately 400,000 clones, approximately 90% of them singletons. The sample taken for sequencing was PBMCs or T cells enriched from blood (not recorded which). The receptors originated from a woman under 30 who had recovered from COVID-19. Both conserved end residues are part of each CDR3. D genes are given only for firm matches. Part of the rows lack a size; the others show once, few, many or a class for expanded clones.

NA | 15 | TRBJ1-2 | TRBD1 | TRBV6-2/TRBV6-3 | CASSYGTGGDYGYTF | TGTGCCAGCAGTTACGGGACAGGGGGCGACTATGGCTACACCTTC
NA | 15 | TRBJ2-2 | NA | TRBV6-1 | CASSERPGDPGELFF | TGTGCCAGCAGTGAAAGGCCCGGAGACCCCGGGGAGCTGTTTTTT
NA | 16 | TRBJ2-1 | TRBD2 | TRBV7-9 | CARQGNGAGGHNEQFF | TGTGCCAGACAGGGGAACGGAGCGGGGGGCCACAATGAGCAGTTCTTC
few | 18 | TRBJ2-1 | TRBD2 | TRBV6-2/TRBV6-3 | CASSYSGLAVLIYNEQFF | TGTGCCAGCAGTTACTCCGGACTAGCGGTACTTATATACAATGAGCAGTTCTTC
NA | 16 | TRBJ2-1 | TRBD1 | TRBV30 | CAWSLGQVISYNEQFF | TGTGCCTGGAGTCTCGGACAGGTGATTTCCTACAATGAGCAGTTCTTC
once | 14 | TRBJ2-3 | NA | TRBV7-3 | CASSSQGLTDTQYF | TGTGCCAGCAGCTCACAGGGTCTCACAGATACGCAGTATTTT
NA | 17 | TRBJ2-2 | TRBD1 | TRBV7-9 | CASSLRLGTGGTGELFF | TGTGCCAGCAGCCTCCGGTTGGGGACAGGGGGGACCGGGGAGCTGTTTTTT
NA | 15 | TRBJ2-7 | NA | TRBV9 | CASSETDRPSYEQYF | TGTGCCAGCAGCGAAACCGACAGGCCCTCCTACGAGCAGTACTTC
NA | 12 | TRBJ1-6 | NA | TRBV7-9 | CASSLESRPLHF | TGTGCCAGCAGCTTAGAGTCGAGGCCCCTCCACTTT
NA | 18 | TRBJ2-3 | TRBD2 | TRBV7-3 | CASSSSTSGVAGTDTQYF | TGTGCCAGCAGCTCATCGACTAGCGGGGTAGCCGGCACAGATACGCAGTATTTT
NA | 11 | TRBJ1-1 | NA | TRBV6-5 | CASAGPTEAFF | TGTGCCAGCGCAGGGCCCACTGAAGCTTTCTTT
NA | 12 | TRBJ1-2 | NA | TRBV29-1 | CSVLTDFYGYTF | TGCAGCGTCTTGACAGACTTCTATGGCTACACCTTC
NA | 13 | TRBJ1-5 | NA | TRBV7-8 | CASSSFGDQPQHF | TGTGCCAGCAGCTCCTTCGGGGATCAGCCCCAGCATTTT
NA | 17 | TRBJ1-5 | TRBD1 | TRBV5-1 | CASSQGPGGGFNQPQHF | TGCGCCAGCAGCCAAGGTCCAGGGGGCGGCTTCAATCAGCCCCAGCATTTT
once | 18 | TRBJ2-1 | TRBD2 | TRBV6-1 | CASSEAPGTSGWGDEQFF | TGTGCCAGCAGTGAAGCCCCCGGGACTAGCGGGTGGGGGGATGAGCAGTTCTTC
NA | 15 | TRBJ1-2 | NA | TRBV10-3 | CAISELYRLDYGYTF | TGTGCCATCAGTGAGTTGTACAGATTGGACTATGGCTACACCTTC
once | 16 | TRBJ2-7 | TRBD1 | TRBV6-5 | CASSYRGGQGTYEQYF | TGTGCCAGCAGTTACCGGGGGGGACAGGGGACCTACGAGCAGTACTTC
NA | 12 | TRBJ2-7 | NA | TRBV2 | CASRDTPYEQYF | TGTGCCAGCCGGGACACTCCCTACGAGCAGTACTTC
NA | 14 | TRBJ1-1 | NA | TRBV5-1 | CASSLIQGVSEAFF | TGCGCCAGCAGCTTGATACAGGGTGTGTCTGAAGCTTTCTTT
NA | 15 | TRBJ2-2 | NA | TRBV9 | CASSVVGGNTGELFF | TGTGCCAGCAGCGTAGTTGGAGGTAATACCGGGGAGCTGTTTTTT
NA | 12 | TRBJ2-7 | NA | TRBV30 | CAGAGITYEQYF | TGTGCCGGAGCAGGGATTACCTACGAGCAGTACTTC
NA | 18 | TRBJ1-5 | TRBD1 | TRBV19 | CASSRQGAPGYSNQPQHF | TGTGCCAGTAGTAGACAGGGGGCGCCGGGATATAGCAATCAGCCCCAGCATTTT
NA | 13 | TRBJ2-5 | NA | TRBV19 | CASSMSGGGTQYF | TGTGCCAGTAGTATGAGCGGCGGCGGGACCCAGTACTTC
NA | 15 | TRBJ1-3 | TRBD1 | TRBV18 | CASSPDRGTGNTIYF | TGTGCCAGCTCACCGGACAGGGGGACAGGAAACACCATATATTTT
NA | 16 | TRBJ2-1 | NA | TRBV4-3 | CASSRGLLQMSNEQFF | TGCGCCAGCAGCCGAGGACTACTCCAAATGTCGAATGAGCAGTTCTTC
NA | 15 | TRBJ1-6 | TRBD1 | TRBV9 | CASSGQGTINSPLHF | TGTGCCAGCAGCGGACAGGGGACTATAAATTCACCCCTCCACTTT
NA | 14 | TRBJ2-5 | TRBD1 | TRBV9 | CASSVQGARETQYF | TGTGCCAGCAGCGTACAGGGGGCACGAGAGACCCAGTACTTC
NA | 14 | TRBJ1-5 | NA | TRBV3-1/TRBV3-2 | CASSQGAGNQPQHF | TGTGCCAGCAGCCAAGGGGCAGGGAATCAGCCCCAGCATTTT
NA | 15 | TRBJ1-2 | TRBD1 | TRBV7-8 | CASSFNRGDNYGYTF | TGTGCCAGCAGCTTTAACAGGGGAGATAACTATGGCTACACCTTC
NA | 14 | TRBJ2-3 | NA | TRBV3-1/TRBV3-2 | CASSPLLASDTQYF | TGTGCCAGCAGCCCTCTACTAGCATCGGATACGCAGTATTTT
NA | 14 | TRBJ2-7 | NA | TRBV30 | CAWSVWRLNYEQYF | TGTGCCTGGAGTGTATGGCGACTCAACTACGAGCAGTACTTC
NA | 15 | TRBJ1-1 | NA | TRBV5-5 | CASSPGQILNTEAFF | TGTGCCAGCAGCCCCGGACAGATATTGAACACTGAAGCTTTCTTT
NA | 15 | TRBJ2-3 | TRBD2 | TRBV6-5 | CASSRAGGPADTQYF | TGTGCCAGCAGTAGAGCGGGGGGGCCGGCAGATACGCAGTATTTT
NA | 13 | TRBJ2-7 | NA | TRBV11-2 | CASSLDPRYEQYF | TGTGCCAGCAGCTTAGATCCCCGCTACGAGCAGTACTTC
NA | 13 | TRBJ1-6 | NA | TRBV12-3/TRBV12-4 | CASSPLDNSPLHF | TGTGCCAGCAGTCCACTTGATAATTCACCCCTCCACTTT
NA | 11 | TRBJ2-5 | NA | TRBV11-2 | CASSSFETQYF | TGTGCCAGCAGCTCCTTTGAGACCCAGTACTTC
NA | 16 | TRBJ2-1 | TRBD2 | TRBV7-6 | CATRSPPGGSYNEQFF | TGTGCCACCAGGAGCCCCCCGGGGGGCTCCTACAATGAGCAGTTCTTC
NA | 16 | TRBJ1-4 | NA | TRBV5-1 | CASSWGRDITNEKLFF | TGCGCCAGCAGCTGGGGCCGGGACATAACTAATGAAAAACTGTTTTTT
NA | 16 | TRBJ2-3 | TRBD1 | TRBV15 | CATSRGDRGFTDTQYF | TGTGCCACCAGCAGAGGGGACAGGGGGTTCACAGATACGCAGTATTTT
NA | 15 | TRBJ2-3 | TRBD1 | TRBV5-4 | CASSSGQDGTDTQYF | TGTGCCAGCAGCTCGGGACAGGACGGCACAGATACGCAGTATTTT